Sequencing of this T cell receptor beta chain was carried out in a study of blood T cell repertoires in COVID-19. Overall study context: The United States, Italy and Spain supplied acute and convalescent COVID-19 samples. T cells, B-cell-depleted T cells, or PBMCs provided the cDNA or gDNA that served as material.

In the original processing: It was from reference gene primer amplification that nucleated cell counts were estimated. Only in-frame clones appear in the TCRdb table, and some are missing; sequencing was by immunoSEQ multiplex PCR. The V and J calls and clone size are taken from that table; D and trimming were inferred from the DNA. The profile shows around 160,000 clones, about four fifths of them singletons. The sequencing input was peripheral blood. This sequence originates from a woman older than 75 with acute or convalescent COVID-19.

In DNA, the CDR3 is TGTGCCACCTCGACAGGGAGGAGCAATCAGCCCCAGCATTTT. Translated, it gives CATSTGRSNQPQHF. The chain joins TRBV24-1 to TRBJ1-5; 7 nucleotides agree with TRBD1. With 9 bases clipped from V and 1 base from J, the junction kept 5 bases outside the gene matches. Germline V gene sequence: CDR1 KGHDR, CDR2 SFDVKD. The CDR3 sequence is 14 residues long.